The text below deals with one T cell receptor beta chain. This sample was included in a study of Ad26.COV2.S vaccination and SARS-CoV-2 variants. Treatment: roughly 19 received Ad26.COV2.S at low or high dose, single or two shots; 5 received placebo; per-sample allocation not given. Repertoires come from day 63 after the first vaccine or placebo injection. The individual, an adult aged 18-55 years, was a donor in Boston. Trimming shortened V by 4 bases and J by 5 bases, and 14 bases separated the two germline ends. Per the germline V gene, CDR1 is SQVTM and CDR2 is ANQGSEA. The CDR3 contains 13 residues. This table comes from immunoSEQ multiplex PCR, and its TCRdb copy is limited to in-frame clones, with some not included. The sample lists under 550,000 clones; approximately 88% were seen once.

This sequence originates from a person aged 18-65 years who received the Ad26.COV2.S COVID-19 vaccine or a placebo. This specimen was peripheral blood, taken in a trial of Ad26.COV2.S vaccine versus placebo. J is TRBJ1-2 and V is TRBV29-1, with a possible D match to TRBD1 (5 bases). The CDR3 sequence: CSVVGQVPYGYTF. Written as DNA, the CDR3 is TGCAGCGTTGTGGGGCAGGTACCTTATGGCTACACCTTC. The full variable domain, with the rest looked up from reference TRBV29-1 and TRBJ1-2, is SAVISQKPSRDICQRGTSLTIQCQVDSQVTMMFWYRQQPGQSLTLIATANQGSEATYESGFVIDKFPISRPNLTFSTLTVSNMSPEDSSIYLCSVVGQVPYGYTFGSGTRLTVV.